This T cell receptor (beta chain) was identified during a study of blood T cell repertoires in COVID-19. Participants' own reports of clinical history determined their cohort assignment. The study counted Cohort 3 donors as recovered given two negative PCRs, clearance, or symptom resolution. As originally analysed: Estimation of nucleated cell counts relied on the amplification of reference gene primers. The assay was immunoSEQ multiplex PCR, and TCRdb's table has in-frame clones only and misses some. That table furnishes V, J and clone size, whereas the DNA furnished D and trimming. In the table there are 330,000 or so clones, over 80% of which are singletons. Germline CDR1 MDHEN, CDR2 SYDVKM. The CDR3 totals 12 residues. With 3 bases removed from V and 6 bases from J, the gap between germline ends came to 6 bases.

V and J are TRBV28 and TRBJ1-5; TRBD1 is a possible D gene (6 bases). The clonotype was recovered from a young man who had recovered from COVID-19. The sample was PBMCs or T cells enriched from blood (not recorded which). The DNA of the CDR3 is TGTGCCAGCAGTTTGGGGGCTCAGCCCCAGCATTTT. It is translated as CASSLGAQPQHF.